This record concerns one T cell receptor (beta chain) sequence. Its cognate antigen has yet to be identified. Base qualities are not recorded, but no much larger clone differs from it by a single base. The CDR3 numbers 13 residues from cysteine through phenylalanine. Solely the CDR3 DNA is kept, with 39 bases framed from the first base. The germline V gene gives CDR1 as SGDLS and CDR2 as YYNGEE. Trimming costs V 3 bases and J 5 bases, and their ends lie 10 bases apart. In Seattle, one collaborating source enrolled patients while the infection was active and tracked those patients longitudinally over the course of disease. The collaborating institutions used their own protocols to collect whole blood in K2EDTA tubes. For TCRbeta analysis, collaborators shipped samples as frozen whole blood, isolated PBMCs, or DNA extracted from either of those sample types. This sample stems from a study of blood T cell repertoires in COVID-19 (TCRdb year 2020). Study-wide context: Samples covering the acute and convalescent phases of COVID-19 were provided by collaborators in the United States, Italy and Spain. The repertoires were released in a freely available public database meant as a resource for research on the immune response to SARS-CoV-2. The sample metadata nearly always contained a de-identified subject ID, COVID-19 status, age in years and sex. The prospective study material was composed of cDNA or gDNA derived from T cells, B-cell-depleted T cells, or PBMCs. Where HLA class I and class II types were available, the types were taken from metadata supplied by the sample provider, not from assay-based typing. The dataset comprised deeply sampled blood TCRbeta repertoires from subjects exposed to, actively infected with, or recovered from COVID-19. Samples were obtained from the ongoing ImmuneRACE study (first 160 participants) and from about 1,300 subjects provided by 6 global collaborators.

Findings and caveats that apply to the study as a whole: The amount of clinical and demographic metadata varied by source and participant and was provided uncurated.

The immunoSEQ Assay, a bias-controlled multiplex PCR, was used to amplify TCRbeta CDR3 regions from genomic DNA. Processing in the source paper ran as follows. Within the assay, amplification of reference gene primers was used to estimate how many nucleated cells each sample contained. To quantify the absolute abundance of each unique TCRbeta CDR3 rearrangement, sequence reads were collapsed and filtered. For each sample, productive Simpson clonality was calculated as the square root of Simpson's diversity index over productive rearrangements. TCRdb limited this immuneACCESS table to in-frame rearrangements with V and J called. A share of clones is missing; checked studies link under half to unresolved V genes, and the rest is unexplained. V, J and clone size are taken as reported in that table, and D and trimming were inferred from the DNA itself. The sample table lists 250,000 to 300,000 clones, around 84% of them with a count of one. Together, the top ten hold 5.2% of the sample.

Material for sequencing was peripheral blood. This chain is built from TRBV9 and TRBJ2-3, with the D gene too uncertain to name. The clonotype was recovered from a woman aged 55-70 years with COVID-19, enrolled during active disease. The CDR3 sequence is CASSAFSGDTQYF. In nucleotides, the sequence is TGTGCCAGCAGCGCCTTTTCGGGAGATACGCAGTATTTT.